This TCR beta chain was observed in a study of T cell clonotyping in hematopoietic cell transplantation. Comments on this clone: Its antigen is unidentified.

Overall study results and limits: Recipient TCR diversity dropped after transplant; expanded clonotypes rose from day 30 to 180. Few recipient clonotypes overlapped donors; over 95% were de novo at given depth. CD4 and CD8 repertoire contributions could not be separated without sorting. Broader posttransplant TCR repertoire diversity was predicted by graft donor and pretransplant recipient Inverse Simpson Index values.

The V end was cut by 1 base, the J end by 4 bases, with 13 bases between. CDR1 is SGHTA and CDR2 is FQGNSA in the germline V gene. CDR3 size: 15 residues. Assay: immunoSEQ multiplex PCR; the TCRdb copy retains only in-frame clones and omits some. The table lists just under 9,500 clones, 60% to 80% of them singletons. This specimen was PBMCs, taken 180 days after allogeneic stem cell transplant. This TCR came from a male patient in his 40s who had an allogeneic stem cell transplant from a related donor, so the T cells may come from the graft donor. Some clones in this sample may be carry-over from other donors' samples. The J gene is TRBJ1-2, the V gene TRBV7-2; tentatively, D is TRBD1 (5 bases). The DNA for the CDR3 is TGTGCCAGCAGCTTAGATGCGGGACCTCCCTATGGCTACACCTTC. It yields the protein CASSLDAGPPYGYTF.